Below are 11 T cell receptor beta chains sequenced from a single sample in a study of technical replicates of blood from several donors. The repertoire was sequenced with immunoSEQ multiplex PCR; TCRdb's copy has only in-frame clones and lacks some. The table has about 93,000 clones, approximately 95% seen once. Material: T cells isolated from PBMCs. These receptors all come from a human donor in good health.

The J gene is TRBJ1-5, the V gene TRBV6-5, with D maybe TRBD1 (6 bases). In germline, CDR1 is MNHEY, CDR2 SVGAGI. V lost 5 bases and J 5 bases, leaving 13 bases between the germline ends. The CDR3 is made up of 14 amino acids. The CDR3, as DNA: TGTGCCAGCAGTGCAGGGGCTGACTATCAGCCCCAGCATTTT. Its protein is CASSAGADYQPQHF.

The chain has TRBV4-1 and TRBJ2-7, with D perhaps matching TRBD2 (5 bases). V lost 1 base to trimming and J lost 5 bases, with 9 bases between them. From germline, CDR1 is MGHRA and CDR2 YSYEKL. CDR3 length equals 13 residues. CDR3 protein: CASSQGSRDEQYF. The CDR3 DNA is TGCGCCAGCAGCCAAGGATCGCGGGACGAGCAGTACTTC.

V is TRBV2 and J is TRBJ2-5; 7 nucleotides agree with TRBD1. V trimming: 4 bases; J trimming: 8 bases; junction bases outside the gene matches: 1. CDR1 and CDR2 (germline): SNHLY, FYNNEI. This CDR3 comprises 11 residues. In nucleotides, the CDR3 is TGTGCCAGCAGTGGACAGGGCACCCAGTACTTC. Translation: CASSGQGTQYF.

The CDR3 loop is CASSQGLLETQYF. As DNA, the CDR3 is TGCGCCAGCAGCCAGGGACTGTTAGAGACCCAGTACTTC. V and J are TRBV4-1 and TRBJ2-5, with a tentative D call TRBD2 (6 bases). The CDR3 is 13 amino acids. V was trimmed by 3 bases and J by 4 bases, leaving 9 bases between them. Per the germline V gene, CDR1 is MGHRA and CDR2 is YSYEKL.

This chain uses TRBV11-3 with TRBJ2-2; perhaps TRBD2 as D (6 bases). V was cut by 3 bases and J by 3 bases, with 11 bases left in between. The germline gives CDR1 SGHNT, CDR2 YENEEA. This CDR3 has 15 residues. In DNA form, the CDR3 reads TGTGCCAGCAGCTTCGGCGGGGCGGACACCGGGGAGCTGTTTTTT. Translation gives CASSFGGADTGELFF.

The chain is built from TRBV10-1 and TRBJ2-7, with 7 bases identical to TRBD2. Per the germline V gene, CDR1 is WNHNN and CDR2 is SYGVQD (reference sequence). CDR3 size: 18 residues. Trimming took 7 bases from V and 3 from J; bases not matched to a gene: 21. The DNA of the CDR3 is TGCGCCAGCATTCCGACCGGGACGCGGGGGTTGATCAGCTACGAGCAGTACTTC. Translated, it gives CASIPTGTRGLISYEQYF.

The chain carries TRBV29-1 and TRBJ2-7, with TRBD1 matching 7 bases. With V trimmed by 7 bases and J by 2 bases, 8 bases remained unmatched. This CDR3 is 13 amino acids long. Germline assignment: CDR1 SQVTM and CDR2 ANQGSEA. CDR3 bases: TGCAGCGCCTCTGGGGACAGCACCTACGAGCAGTACTTC. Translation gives CSASGDSTYEQYF.

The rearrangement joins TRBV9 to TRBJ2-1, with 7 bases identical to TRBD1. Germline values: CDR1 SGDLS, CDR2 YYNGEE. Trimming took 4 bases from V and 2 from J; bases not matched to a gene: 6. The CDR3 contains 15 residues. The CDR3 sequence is CASSPTGDAYNEQFF. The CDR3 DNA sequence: TGTGCCAGCAGCCCCACAGGGGACGCCTACAATGAGCAGTTCTTC.

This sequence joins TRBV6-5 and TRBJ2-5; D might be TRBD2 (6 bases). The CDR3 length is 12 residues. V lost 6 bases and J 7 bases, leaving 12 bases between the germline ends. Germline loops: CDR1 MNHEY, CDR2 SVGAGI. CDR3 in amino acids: CASSYVGGTQYF. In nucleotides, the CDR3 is TGTGCCAGCAGCTATGTGGGGGGGACCCAGTACTTC.

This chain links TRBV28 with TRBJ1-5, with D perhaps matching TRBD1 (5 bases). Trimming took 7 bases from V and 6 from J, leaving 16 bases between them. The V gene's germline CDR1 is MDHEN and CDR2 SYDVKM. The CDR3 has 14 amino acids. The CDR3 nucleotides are TGTGCCAGCATTTCGGGGGGGGTCGCTCAGCCCCAGCATTTT. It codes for CASISGGVAQPQHF.

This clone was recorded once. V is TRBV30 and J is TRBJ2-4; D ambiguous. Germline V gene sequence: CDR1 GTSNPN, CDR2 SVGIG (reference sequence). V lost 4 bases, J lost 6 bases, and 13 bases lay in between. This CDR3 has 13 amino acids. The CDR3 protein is CAWNHLGVNIQYF. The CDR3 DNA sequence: TGTGCCTGGAACCACCTTGGAGTAAACATTCAGTACTTC.